The rows below give T cell receptor beta chains drawn from one sample of a study of spatial heterogeneity in lung cancer. A single record per CDR3 protein comes from TCRdb applying MiXCR to the 5' RACE reads. The table shows some 29,000 distinct CDR3 sequences, with 8.4% occurring only once. This specimen was PBMCs, taken at surgery. The receptor set was obtained from a female donor with early-stage non-small cell lung cancer. Each CDR3 is given with its conserved first and last residue. The D gene is left open where the match is weak. Clone size is stated in some rows and not others, as once, few, many or a class when expanded.

j_call | v_call | clone_size | d_call | cdr3_aa | cdr3_nt
TRBJ2-6 | TRBV29-1 | many | NA | CSALGRGSSGANVLTF | TGCAGCGCCCTGGGGAGAGGGAGCTCTGGGGCCAACGTCCTGACTTTC
TRBJ1-5 | TRBV10-3 | few | NA | CAISESKLSNQPQHF | TGTGCCATCAGTGAGTCGAAGCTTAGCAATCAGCCCCAGCATTTT
TRBJ2-3 | TRBV29-1 | NA | TRBD2 | CSVEGGAGGPDTQYF | TGCAGCGTTGAAGGTGGGGCGGGAGGGCCCGATACGCAGTATTTT
TRBJ2-5 | TRBV29-1 | many | NA | CSVARTAQETQYF | TGCAGCGTAGCTAGGACTGCCCAAGAGACCCAGTACTTC
TRBJ2-1 | TRBV7-2 | many | TRBD2 | CASSRGLAGGGSYNEQFF | TGTGCCAGCAGCCGTGGACTAGCGGGAGGGGGTTCCTACAATGAGCAGTTCTTC
TRBJ2-6 | TRBV5-5 | many | NA | CASSLALFSGANVLTF | TGTGCCAGCAGCTTGGCGTTGTTCTCTGGGGCCAACGTCCTGACTTTC
TRBJ2-5 | TRBV11-2 | many | TRBD2 | CASSSLLANQETQYF | TGTGCCAGCAGCTCCTTACTAGCGAACCAAGAGACCCAGTACTTC
TRBJ2-7 | TRBV7-2 | many | NA | CASSPQPGGSYEQYF | TGTGCCAGCAGTCCACAACCTGGCGGTTCCTACGAGCAGTACTTC
TRBJ1-5 | TRBV6-1 | many | NA | CASSEKGHKNQPQHF | TGTGCCAGCAGTGAAAAGGGACATAAGAATCAGCCCCAGCATTTT
TRBJ1-3 | TRBV5-1 | NA | NA | CASSFDISGNTIYF | TGCGCCAGCAGCTTTGACATCTCTGGAAACACCATATATTTT
TRBJ2-4 | TRBV5-1 | many | NA | CASSAMGRGGDIQYF | TGCGCCAGCAGCGCGATGGGGCGGGGCGGGGACATTCAGTACTTC
TRBJ2-7 | TRBV7-8 | many | NA | CASSLAYGYEQYF | TGTGCCAGCAGCTTAGCATATGGCTACGAGCAGTACTTC
TRBJ2-5 | TRBV19 | many | NA | CASSPRGATSKETQYF | TGTGCCAGTAGCCCGCGGGGTGCGACAAGTAAAGAGACCCAGTACTTC
TRBJ1-2 | TRBV7-8 | NA | TRBD1 | CASSQGRGLLYGYTF | TGTGCCAGCAGCCAGGGCAGGGGGCTGCTCTATGGCTACACCTTC
TRBJ2-2 | TRBV4-3 | NA | NA | CASSPQERTGELFF | TGCGCCAGCAGCCCGCAGGAGCGCACCGGGGAGCTGTTTTTT
TRBJ2-1 | TRBV7-8 | NA | NA | CASSSESAPGDEQFF | TGTGCCAGCAGCTCCGAATCCGCACCGGGGGATGAGCAGTTCTTC
TRBJ2-1 | TRBV28 | many | TRBD2 | CASSDTSRLAGGPSSYNEQFF | TGTGCCAGCAGTGATACCTCGAGACTAGCGGGAGGGCCCAGCTCCTACAATGAGCAGTTCTTC
TRBJ2-5 | TRBV20-1 | NA | NA | CSARQPTGKFAETQYF | TGCAGTGCTAGACAACCCACAGGGAAATTCGCCGAGACCCAGTACTTC
TRBJ2-3 | TRBV29-1 | many | TRBD2 | CSVEDLVSKAGGRTDTQYF | TGCAGCGTTGAAGACCTTGTATCTAAGGCGGGAGGGCGCACAGATACGCAGTATTTT
TRBJ2-3 | TRBV14 | medium-sized | TRBD1 | CASSQTGGLTDTQYF | TGTGCCAGCAGCCAAACAGGGGGCCTGACAGATACGCAGTATTTT
TRBJ2-1 | TRBV2 | many | TRBD1 | CASSEDGAGGPYNEQFF | TGTGCCAGCAGTGAAGATGGGGCAGGGGGCCCCTACAATGAGCAGTTCTTC
TRBJ1-1 | TRBV5-5 | NA | NA | CASSLDSGKAFF | TGTGCCAGCAGCTTGGATTCCGGGAAAGCTTTCTTT
TRBJ1-2 | TRBV7-2 | NA | NA | CASSDPWVADYGYTF | TGTGCCAGCAGCGACCCCTGGGTGGCAGACTATGGCTACACCTTC
TRBJ2-5 | TRBV7-2 | NA | NA | CASSLDTWEAQYF | TGTGCCAGCAGTTTGGACACTTGGGAGGCCCAGTACTTC
TRBJ2-7 | TRBV2 | few | TRBD2 | CASRGREGYEQYF | TGTGCCAGCAGGGGCAGGGAGGGCTACGAGCAGTACTTC
TRBJ2-2 | TRBV20-1 | few | TRBD2 | CSASRSLAGFGELFF | TGCAGTGCTAGTCGAAGTCTAGCGGGATTCGGGGAGCTGTTTTTT
TRBJ1-5 | TRBV10-3 | NA | NA | CAISVGNNQPQHF | TGTGCCATCAGTGTAGGGAACAATCAGCCCCAGCATTTT
TRBJ2-5 | TRBV19 | NA | NA | CASSMGGGKKETQYF | TGTGCCAGTAGTATGGGAGGGGGCAAAAAGGAGACCCAGTACTTC
TRBJ2-5 | TRBV29-1 | many | TRBD2 | CSETGTSGSLETQYF | TGCAGCGAAACCGGGACTAGCGGGAGTTTAGAGACCCAGTACTTC
TRBJ1-1 | TRBV7-8 | many | NA | CASSFRRTELSAFF | TGTGCCAGCAGCTTTCGCCGGACAGAGCTATCGGCTTTCTTT
TRBJ1-1 | TRBV6-2/TRBV6-3 | many | NA | CASSYSRAGFGTEAFF | TGTGCCAGCAGTTACTCGAGAGCAGGGTTTGGCACTGAAGCTTTCTTT
TRBJ1-1 | TRBV10-1 | many | NA | CASSESTWVDGEAFF | TGCGCCAGCAGTGAGTCGACCTGGGTGGATGGTGAAGCTTTCTTT
TRBJ2-5 | TRBV5-5 | many | TRBD1 | CASSLAPGQGSQETQYF | TGTGCCAGCAGCTTGGCTCCCGGACAGGGGAGTCAAGAGACCCAGTACTTC
TRBJ2-3 | TRBV24-1 | many | TRBD2 | CATSDPLGLAGADTQYF | TGTGCCACCAGTGACCCGTTAGGATTAGCGGGAGCAGATACGCAGTATTTT
TRBJ1-5 | TRBV20-1 | many | NA | CSASRFTNQPQHF | TGCAGTGCTAGTCGGTTCACAAATCAGCCCCAGCATTTT
TRBJ2-1 | TRBV28 | many | NA | CASSLGRLAFYNEQFF | TGTGCCAGCAGTCTGGGCCGGTTGGCCTTCTACAATGAGCAGTTCTTC
TRBJ2-2 | TRBV12-3/TRBV12-4 | many | NA | CASSLELWTPNTGELFF | TGTGCCAGCAGTTTAGAGTTGTGGACACCCAACACCGGGGAGCTGTTTTTT
TRBJ1-1 | TRBV5-1 | few | TRBD1 | CASSTADRVTEAFF | TGCGCCAGCAGCACCGCGGACAGGGTGACTGAAGCTTTCTTT
TRBJ2-7 | TRBV28 | NA | NA | CASSLSQGGTEQYF | TGTGCCAGCAGTTTGAGTCAGGGTGGTACCGAGCAGTACTTC
TRBJ2-1 | TRBV20-1 | NA | NA | CSAPSSGSYNEQFF | TGCAGTGCCCCCAGCTCAGGATCCTACAATGAGCAGTTCTTC
TRBJ2-1 | TRBV28 | many | NA | CASSLSATGANEQFF | TGTGCCAGCAGTTTATCGGCAACGGGGGCCAATGAGCAGTTCTTC
TRBJ2-4 | TRBV19 | many | TRBD1 | CASSIAGQGTPRNIQYF | TGTGCCAGTAGTATAGCGGGACAGGGAACCCCTAGAAACATTCAGTACTTC
TRBJ2-1 | TRBV4-2 | many | NA | CASSQDKRAEQFF | TGTGCCAGCAGCCAAGATAAGCGAGCGGAGCAGTTCTTC
TRBJ2-2 | TRBV28 | many | NA | CASSSPTVGRGELFF | TGTGCCAGCAGTTCTCCGACAGTGGGGCGGGGGGAGCTGTTTTTT
TRBJ2-7 | TRBV7-9 | many | NA | CASSLPGRLYEQYF | TGTGCCAGCAGCTTACCGGGACGGCTCTACGAGCAGTACTTC
TRBJ2-1 | TRBV12-3/TRBV12-4 | many | NA | CASRVNRQEQFF | TGTGCCAGCAGGGTTAACAGACAGGAGCAGTTCTTC
TRBJ2-3 | TRBV29-1 | many | TRBD2 | CSGERLAGVLRDTQYF | TGCAGCGGAGAACGGCTAGCGGGAGTGTTACGGGATACGCAGTATTTT
TRBJ2-7 | TRBV20-1 | NA | TRBD1 | CSASDRGYEQYF | TGCAGTGCTAGCGACAGGGGGTACGAGCAGTACTTC
TRBJ1-2 | TRBV18 | many | NA | CASSAGPSYGYTF | TGTGCCAGCTCGGCCGGACCGTCCTATGGCTACACCTTC
TRBJ2-3 | TRBV7-2 | NA | NA | CASSLHPPGNTDTQYF | TGTGCCAGCAGCTTGCATCCCCCGGGGAACACAGATACGCAGTATTTT
TRBJ1-2 | TRBV11-2 | many | NA | CASSRDRFYGYTF | TGTGCCAGCAGCCGTGACAGGTTCTATGGCTACACCTTC
TRBJ2-7 | TRBV6-2/TRBV6-3 | many | NA | CASKTGPPPYEQYF | TGTGCCAGCAAGACGGGACCCCCACCCTACGAGCAGTACTTC